This T cell receptor beta chain stems from a study of graft-versus-host responses after intestinal transplantation. The V gene's germline CDR1 is LNHDA and CDR2 SQIVND (reference sequence). Trimming removed 1 base at V and 7 bases at J, with 2 bases between. CDR3 length equals 11 residues. Data came from immunoSEQ multiplex PCR; TCRdb stores just in-frame clones and leaves some out. The table lists roughly 120,000 clones, over 85% of them singletons. Turning to this clone: Its antigen remains unknown. This CDR3 is also generated by other DNA sequences in the sample.

The sequence derives from a human donor who received an intestinal transplant. Sequencing used unstimulated CD4+ T cells sorted from spleen or lymph node cells, obtained before intestinal transplant. The chain employs TRBV19 and TRBJ2-1; D uncertain. CDR3 amino acids: CASSIGNEQFF. The CDR3 region has the DNA TGTGCCAGTAGTATAGGGAATGAGCAGTTCTTC.